This note documents a single T cell receptor beta chain sequence. Its antigen remains unidentified. The record originates from a study of PD-L1 blockade in urothelial cancer. Clones were sequenced by immunoSEQ multiplex PCR, and TCRdb holds only the in-frame ones, with some missing. The sample lists about 38,000 clones, about 93% seen once, with more than 6.5% in the top ten. General study results and limits: Below-median TCR clonality that was measured in pretreatment blood predicted better survival.

The CDR3 totals 14 residues. Germline trimming cut 5 bases from V and 2 bases from J; bases unmatched to any gene: 1. CDR1 and CDR2 (germline): MDHEN, SYDVKM. Source: PBMCs, taken around atezolizumab (anti-PD-L1) treatment. This chain joins TRBV28 and TRBJ2-7; 12 positions match TRBD2. The clonotype was recovered from a man between 65 and 79 years old with urothelial cancer. The CDR3 protein is CASSPSGRAYEQYF. As DNA, the CDR3 is TGTGCCAGCAGTCCTAGCGGGAGGGCCTACGAGCAGTACTTC.